This T cell receptor beta chain was profiled in a study of blood T cells in healthy people across ages. CDR1 and CDR2 (germline): DFQATT, SNEGSKA (reference sequence). There are 15 residues in the CDR3. Healthy Russian Caucasian donors spanned ages roughly 6 to 100 years. A second PCR of roughly 7 to 11 cycles used a sample-barcoded 5' primer and a J-beta primer mix. Every cDNA molecule bore a tag from a template-switch adaptor containing 12 random nucleotides. TCRdb fed the 5' RACE reads into MiXCR, producing one record per CDR3 protein. The sample contains roughly 1.6 million distinct CDR3 sequences, about 32% of which appear only once. Points on this clonotype: One end of the junction does not line up with germline, which may come from a read error.

The chain recombines TRBV20-1 with TRBJ2-1, with 9 bases lining up with TRBD2. The receptor was isolated from a woman under 40 in good health. Specimen: blood. CDR3 DNA sequence: TGCAGTGCTTCCCCCCAGCGGGGGGAGGTAAATGGGCAGTTCTTC. It yields the protein CSASPQRGEVNGQFF.